This TCR beta chain was documented in a study of cytomegalovirus exposure and HLA in healthy donors. The PCR ran on 60 Vbeta and 13 Jbeta primers. Using immunoSEQ multiplex PCR, the repertoire was profiled, and TCRdb retains in-frame clones only, with some absent. The table records about 200,000 clones, 75% to 90% of them present only once. A word on this clone: Its antigen remains unknown.

Study observations and caveats: Most of the CMV-associated TCR beta chains (in a later analysis) appeared to be HLA-restricted.

Germline V lookup: CDR1 SNHLY, CDR2 FYNNEI. The junction had 14 bases not matched to a gene; V was cut back by 7 bases and J by 8 bases. The CDR3 consists of 16 residues. The source is a woman between 50 and 59 years old in good health and CMV-seropositive. Material: PBMCs. The chain couples TRBV2 to TRBJ2-2; 9 bases match TRBD2. CDR3 DNA sequence: TGTGCCAGCAAATTTGGTGGGCTAGCGGGATATGGGGAGCTGTTTTTT. Protein: CASKFGGLAGYGELFF.